This T cell receptor (beta chain) comes out of a study of CD8+ T cells in alopecia areata. Study summary: Tofacitinib administration to treated patients was oral, at 5 to 10 mg twice daily. The study's findings and limits: TCR sharing was clearer in mice than between patients, perhaps partly owing to patient HLA diversity. With just one nonresponder, it is still uncertain whether baseline CD8+ expansion relates to response.

This clone turned up a few times. Its antigen is not known. Sequencing templates came from extracted RNA that was reverse transcribed into cDNA. Clones were read by immunoSEQ multiplex PCR, and TCRdb kept only the in-frame ones, dropping some. The profile shows roughly 190,000 clones, 60% to 70% of them singletons. Germline V gene lookup returns CDR1 KGHSY and CDR2 FQNENV. The CDR3 contains 13 residues. With 3 bases removed from V and 4 bases from J, the gap between germline ends came to 9 bases. Noted treatment: oral pan-JAK inhibitor, 5-10 mg twice daily. The sequenced sample was CD4+ T cells sorted from blood, obtained at week 4, from a patient treated with tofacitinib. The rearrangement uses TRBV16 and TRBJ1-1; D unclear. The clonotype comes from a human donor with alopecia areata. CDR3 nucleotide sequence: TGTGCCAGCAGCCAGAGGGAGGGCACTGAAGCTTTCTTT. This codes for CASSQREGTEAFF.